Below are 18 T cell receptor beta chains sequenced from a single sample in a study of cytomegalovirus exposure and HLA in healthy donors. The PCR was carried out with 60 Vbeta primers and 13 Jbeta primers. Produced via immunoSEQ multiplex PCR; TCRdb's table is partial and in-frame only. Of around 65,000 clones listed, around 75% were seen once; the top ten hold roughly 51%. The sequenced sample was PBMCs. These TCRs come from a man aged 50-60 years in good health and CMV-seropositive.

The J gene is TRBJ1-3, the V gene TRBV7-8; D perhaps matches TRBD1 (6 bases). Germline CDR1 SGHVS, CDR2 FQNEAQ. With 3 bases removed from V and 1 base from J, the gap between germline ends came to 7 bases. The CDR3 is 14 amino acids. The CDR3 DNA follows: TGTGCCAGCAGCTTTGGACAGTCTGGAAACACCATATATTTT. This gives the protein CASSFGQSGNTIYF. Variable domain in full (rest from reference TRBV7-8 and TRBJ1-3): GAGVSQSPRYKVAKRGQDVALRCDPISGHVSLFWYQQALGQGPEFLTYFQNEAQLDKSGLPSDRFFAERPEGSVSTLKIQRTQQEDSAVYLCASSFGQSGNTIYFGEGSWLTVV.

CDR3 in amino acids: CASSQTRGTDTQYF. The CDR3 DNA reads TGTGCCAGCAGTCAAACTCGGGGAACAGATACGCAGTATTTT. The chain couples TRBV6-1 to TRBJ2-3; the D gene is possibly TRBD2 (5 bases). The germline V and J ends were trimmed by 5 bases and 3 bases, with 12 bases remaining between them. Germline CDR1 is MNHNS and CDR2 is SASEGT. CDR3 length: 14 amino acids.

Only a few counts were recorded for this clone. The CDR3 loop is CATHRLGSDTQYF. Written as DNA, the CDR3 is TGTGCCACCCACAGACTAGGGAGCGATACGCAGTATTTT. V is TRBV6-4 and J is TRBJ2-3, with D tentatively TRBD2 (6 bases). CDR1 and CDR2 from the germline V gene are MRHNA and SNTAGT. V gave up 10 bases and J gave up 6 bases, with 17 bases separating them. This CDR3 is 13 amino acids long.

DNA for the CDR3: TGTGCCAGCTCAACTAGCAGGGAGCAGTTCTTC. This sequence encodes CASSTSREQFF. V gene TRBV2 combines with J gene TRBJ2-1; D is possibly TRBD2 (6 bases). CDR1 SNHLY and CDR2 FYNNEI come from the germline V gene. Trimming took 8 bases from V and 10 from J, leaving 12 bases between them. CDR3 size: 11 residues.

The sample holds a few counts of this clone. V and J are TRBV5-1 and TRBJ2-5; TRBD2 matches at 15 bases. CDR3 length equals 19 residues. Germline V gene sequence: CDR1 SGHRS, CDR2 YFSETQ. V was clipped by 4 bases and J by 5 bases; unmatched bases: 15. CDR3 amino acids: CASSPGLAGGLYGPETQYF. The CDR3 nucleotides are TGCGCCAGCAGCCCCGGACTAGCGGGAGGGCTATATGGGCCCGAGACCCAGTACTTC.

The genes are TRBV5-8 and TRBJ2-1, with D tentatively TRBD2 (5 bases). The CDR3 sequence is 11 residues long. Germline V lookup: CDR1 SGHTS, CDR2 YDEGEE. Trimming took 5 bases from V and 6 from J, leaving 6 bases between them. Written as DNA, the CDR3 is TGTGCCAGCAGTCTAGCCAATGAGCAGTTCTTC. Amino acid sequence: CASSLANEQFF.

This clone was counted a few times. This sequence joins TRBV19 and TRBJ1-5, with D unclear. In germline, CDR1 is LNHDA, CDR2 SQIVND (reference sequence). V lost 4 bases and J 10 bases, leaving 20 bases between the germline ends. The CDR3 has 15 amino acids. This CDR3 reads CASSTAHGVVGPQHF. The CDR3 DNA follows: TGTGCCAGTAGTACAGCACACGGGGTAGTGGGACCCCAGCATTTT. The full variable domain, in which reference TRBV19 and TRBJ1-5 provide the parts outside the CDR3, is DGGITQSPKYLFRKEGQNVTLSCEQNLNHDAMYWYRQDPGQGLRLIYYSQIVNDFQKGDIAEGYSVSREKKESFPLTVTSAQKNPTAFYLCASSTAHGVVGPQHFGDGTRLSIL.

CDR3 residues: CASSPPIDIGGYTF. The CDR3 DNA is TGTGCCAGCTCACCACCGATAGACATTGGAGGCTACACCTTC. V usage is TRBV18 and J usage is TRBJ1-2; D not resolved. This CDR3 has 14 residues. The germline V gene encodes CDR1 KGHSH and CDR2 LQKENI. Between the trimmed V and J ends, which lost 0 bases and 8 bases, there was a span of 13 bases.

This clone appeared once. Other DNA sequences from this sample encode an identical CDR3 as well. The rearrangement links TRBV5-4 to TRBJ1-2; the D is unclear. The CDR3 extends over 14 amino acids. Trimming removed 0 bases at V and 1 base at J, with 7 bases between. Looked up from germline, CDR1 is SGHNT and CDR2 is YYREEE (reference sequence). CDR3 region: CASSLGAGNYGYTF. The CDR3 region has the DNA TGTGCCAGCAGCTTGGGGGCGGGTAACTATGGCTACACCTTC.

This clone was counted a few times. This sequence joins TRBV5-1 and TRBJ2-7; TRBD1 might be the D (6 bases). The CDR3 runs to 13 residues. Per the germline V gene, CDR1 is SGHRS and CDR2 is YFSETQ. With 2 bases removed from V and 0 bases from J, the gap between germline ends came to 6 bases. The DNA of the CDR3 is TGCGCCAGCAGCTTACAGGGCTCCTACGAGCAGTACTTC. It yields the protein CASSLQGSYEQYF.

The chain couples TRBV27 to TRBJ2-1; D gene ambiguous. The V gene's germline CDR1 is MNHEY and CDR2 SMNVEV (reference sequence). The CDR3 spans 13 residues. V lost 3 bases and J 7 bases, leaving 10 bases between the germline ends. CDR3 DNA: TGTGCCAGCAGTTTCGAGGTGGGTAATGAGCAGTTCTTC. Translation: CASSFEVGNEQFF.

The V and J genes are TRBV6-4 and TRBJ2-3, with D hard to call. CDR1 and CDR2 from the germline V gene are MRHNA and SNTAGT. The CDR3 spans 12 residues. V gave up 10 bases and J gave up 14 bases, with 22 bases separating them. The DNA of the CDR3 is TGTGCCATCCCACAACCGGGTCCCTGGAGGTATTTT. It is translated as CAIPQPGPWRYF.

The J gene is TRBJ2-1, the V gene TRBV19; tentative D call: TRBD2 (6 bases). Trimming removed 4 bases from V and 7 bases from J, with 17 bases in between. The CDR3 covers 15 residues. Germline lookup yields CDR1 LNHDA and CDR2 SQIVND (reference sequence). The CDR3 DNA sequence: TGTGCCAGTAGTACTTTAGCGGTAGGATCAAATGAGCAGTTCTTC. The encoded protein is CASSTLAVGSNEQFF.

The chain links TRBV18 to TRBJ2-6; D uncertain. This CDR3 region has 15 residues. Trimming pared 4 bases from V and 0 bases from J, leaving 7 bases between. Germline CDR1 reads KGHSH; CDR2 reads LQKENI. CDR3 nucleotides: TGTGCCAGCTCACGCTCAGGCTCTGGGGCCAACGTCCTGACTTTC. Amino acid sequence: CASSRSGSGANVLTF.

Worth noting for this clone: This same CDR3 is encoded by further DNA sequences in the sample. The chain has TRBV6-5 and TRBJ2-7; 7 bases line up with TRBD2. The junction had 2 bases not matched to a gene; V was cut back by 2 bases and J by 1 base. This CDR3 spans 14 amino acids. Germline V gene data show CDR1 as MNHEY and CDR2 as SVGAGI. CDR3 region: CASSYGRDSYEQYF. The CDR3 nucleotides are TGTGCCAGCAGTTACGGGAGGGATTCCTACGAGCAGTACTTC.

The V call is TRBV7-9, the J call TRBJ2-2; TRBD2 agrees at 9 bases. Per germline, CDR1 SEHNR and CDR2 FQNEAQ (reference sequence). The CDR3 extends over 16 amino acids. The ends lost 5 bases at V and 4 bases at J; junction bases unmatched: 8. CDR3 sequence: CASSLRTSETTGELFF. The CDR3 DNA sequence: TGTGCCAGCAGCCTTAGGACTAGCGAGACCACCGGGGAGCTGTTTTTT.

This clone was seen a few times. J is TRBJ1-2 and V is TRBV10-3; 8 bases agree with TRBD1. This CDR3 has 15 residues. Germline CDR1 ENHRY, CDR2 SYGVKD. V shed 3 bases, J shed 4 bases, and the junction held 7 bases outside the gene matches. For the CDR3, the DNA is TGTGCCATCAGTGATTCGGACAGGGCGTCCTATGGCTACACCTTC. Translated, it gives CAISDSDRASYGYTF.

The chain is built from TRBV30 and TRBJ2-5; TRBD1 agrees at 7 bases. The J call is uncertain, as TRBJ2-7 better fits the DNA end. Germline V lookup: CDR1 GTSNPN, CDR2 SVGIG (reference sequence). The CDR3 spans 15 residues. CDR3 in amino acids: CAWSVHRTGSYEQYF. The CDR3 nucleotides read TGTGCCTGGAGTGTCCACCGGACAGGTAGCTACGAGCAGTACTTC.